The subject of this entry is one T cell receptor (beta chain). Between the trimmed V and J ends, which lost 6 bases and 4 bases, there was a span of 18 bases. The CDR3 has 15 residues. Germline-derived CDR1 and CDR2 are MNHEY and SVGAGI. Authors' processing steps: The authors estimated nucleated cell counts from reference gene primer amplification. The protocol was immunoSEQ multiplex PCR, while the TCRdb copy is restricted to in-frame clones and leaves out a portion. The DNA gave D and trimming, while V, J and clone size come from that table. The top ten hold around 40% of the sample, which has some 82,000 clones, around 86% seen once. This sample stems from a study of blood T cell repertoires in COVID-19. Across the whole study: There were acute and convalescent COVID-19 samples, and they came from the United States, Italy and Spain.

The sample comprised peripheral blood. This TCR was sampled from a man older than 75 with acute or convalescent COVID-19. V usage is TRBV6-5 and J usage is TRBJ1-1; D remains ambiguous. For the CDR3, the DNA is TGTGCCAGCAGAAAGTACCCTCAGCAGGCCACTGAAGCTTTCTTT. This gives the protein CASRKYPQQATEAFF.